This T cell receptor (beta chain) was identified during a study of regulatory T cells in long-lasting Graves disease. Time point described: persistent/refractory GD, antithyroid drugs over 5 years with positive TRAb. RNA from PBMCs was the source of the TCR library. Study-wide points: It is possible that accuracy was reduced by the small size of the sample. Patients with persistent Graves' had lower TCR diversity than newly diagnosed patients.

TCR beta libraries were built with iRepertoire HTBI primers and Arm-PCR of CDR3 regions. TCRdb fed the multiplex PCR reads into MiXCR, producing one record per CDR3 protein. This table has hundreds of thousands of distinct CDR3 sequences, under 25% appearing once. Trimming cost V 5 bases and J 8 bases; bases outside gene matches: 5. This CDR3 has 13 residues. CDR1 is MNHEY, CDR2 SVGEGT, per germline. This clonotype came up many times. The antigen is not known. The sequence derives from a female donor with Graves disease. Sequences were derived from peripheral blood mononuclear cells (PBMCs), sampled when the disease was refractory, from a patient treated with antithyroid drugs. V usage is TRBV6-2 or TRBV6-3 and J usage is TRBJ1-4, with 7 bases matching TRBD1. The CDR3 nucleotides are TGTGCCAGCAGTGGGGACAGCTTGGAAAAACTGTTTTTT. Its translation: CASSGDSLEKLFF.